These T cell receptor beta chains were read from a single sample in a study of T cell responses to AZD1222 COVID-19 vaccine. TCRdb's table, derived via immunoSEQ multiplex PCR, lists solely in-frame clones and lacks some. This sample has around 120,000 clones; 87% occur once, and the top ten carry under 3%. The sample here was peripheral blood, taken 28 days after the second AZD1222 dose. These TCRs come from an adult who received the AZD1222 COVID-19 vaccine. Each CDR3 is given with its conserved first and last residue. The order of the fields is J gene, clone size, V gene, D gene, CDR3 DNA, CDR3 protein. The D gene is left open where the match is weak. Clone size is shown for a subset of rows, as once, few, many or a class of expanded clone.

>TRBJ2-2|once|TRBV5-1|NA
TGCGCCAGCAGCGTCCGATTGGGCGCGAACACCGGGGAGCTGTTTTTT
CASSVRLGANTGELFF
>TRBJ1-3|few|TRBV6-5|NA
TGTGCCAGCTCCGCGGGATACTCTGGAAACACCATATATTTT
CASSAGYSGNTIYF
>TRBJ1-1|NA|TRBV4-3|NA
TGCGCCAGCAGCCAAGAGGGGGGCAGGTTGGACACTGAAGCTTTCTTT
CASSQEGGRLDTEAFF
>TRBJ1-1|NA|TRBV6-2/TRBV6-3|NA
TGTGCCAGCAGTTACGTTGACGGCGGCACTGAAGCTTTCTTT
CASSYVDGGTEAFF
>TRBJ1-5|NA|TRBV15|NA
TGTGCCACCAGCAGAGATATGCCGACAGGAGTTAGCAATCAGCCCCAGCATTTT
CATSRDMPTGVSNQPQHF
>TRBJ1-3|NA|TRBV4-3|NA
TGCGCCAGCAGCCAAGTCTCTGGCCTCTCTGGAAACACCATATATTTT
CASSQVSGLSGNTIYF
>TRBJ1-3|many|TRBV4-2|NA
TGTGCCAGCAGCCGCCAAGACAGGGGAAACACCATATATTTT
CASSRQDRGNTIYF
>TRBJ1-3|NA|TRBV5-1|NA
TGCGCCAGCAGCTTAGGTACAGCCAAGAACACCATATATTTT
CASSLGTAKNTIYF
>TRBJ1-1|NA|TRBV27|NA
TGTGCCAGCAGCCCGGGGACGGGAAAGGGGAACACTGAAGCTTTCTTT
CASSPGTGKGNTEAFF
>TRBJ2-7|NA|TRBV19|TRBD2
TGTGCCAGTAGTGAGGGACTAGCGGGGGTCTACGAGCAGTACTTC
CASSEGLAGVYEQYF
>TRBJ1-1|NA|TRBV4-3|NA
TGCGCCAGCAGCCAAGGACCTTCAGGGGTGGGGAGTAAAGCTTTCTTT
CASSQGPSGVGSKAFF
>TRBJ1-2|NA|TRBV4-1|NA
TGCGCCAGCAGCCAAGATCTTCAGGGTTTTGGCTACACCTTC
CASSQDLQGFGYTF
>TRBJ2-5|NA|TRBV18|TRBD1
TGTGCCAGCTCACCACCGGACAGGGGAAACCAAGAGACCCAGTACTTC
CASSPPDRGNQETQYF
>TRBJ1-3|NA|TRBV19|NA
TGTGCCACCCACCCACGACGGATGGCTGGAAACACCATATATTTT
CATHPRRMAGNTIYF
>TRBJ1-2|once|TRBV5-1|TRBD1
TGCGCCAGCAGCCAGGGACAGGGGCCTCCAAACTATGGCTACACCTTC
CASSQGQGPPNYGYTF
>TRBJ2-1|NA|TRBV15|NA
TGTGCCACCAGCAGAGATCGAGGACTACGCCCATACAATGAGCAGTTCTTC
CATSRDRGLRPYNEQFF
>TRBJ1-2|NA|TRBV5-1|NA
TGCGCCAGCAGCCCGAATGACATCTATGGCTACACCTTC
CASSPNDIYGYTF
>TRBJ1-2|once|TRBV5-6|NA
TGTGCCAGCAGCTTGTGGGACCGCCGGGTCTATGGCTACACCTTC
CASSLWDRRVYGYTF
>TRBJ1-3|once|TRBV5-1|TRBD1
TGCGCCAGCAGCTTGGAAGTCCGGACAGGGGGAGACACCATATATTTT
CASSLEVRTGGDTIYF
>TRBJ1-5|NA|TRBV7-2|NA
TGTGCCAGCAGCCGCTATAATCAGCCCCAGCATTTT
CASSRYNQPQHF
>TRBJ2-2|NA|TRBV7-7|TRBD2
TGTGCCAGCAGCTTAAGACTAGGCGGGGGGACGAACACCGGGGAGCTGTTTTTT
CASSLRLGGGTNTGELFF
>TRBJ1-1|NA|TRBV11-1|NA
TGTGCCAGCAACTGGTTTGGGGGGACTGAAGCTTTCTTT
CASNWFGGTEAFF
>TRBJ2-7|NA|TRBV7-2|TRBD2
TGTGCCAGCAGCCAAGGCGCGGGGGGGCTCCACGAGCAGTACTTC
CASSQGAGGLHEQYF
>TRBJ1-1|NA|TRBV19|NA
TGTGCCAGTAGTATGCCCAAATCTGAAGCTTTCTTT
CASSMPKSEAFF
>TRBJ1-2|NA|TRBV4-2|NA
TGTGCCAGCAGCCAAGATCTTTTGGGGCTTGGCTACACCTTC
CASSQDLLGLGYTF
>TRBJ1-1|NA|TRBV6-4|TRBD1
TGTGCCAGCAGTGCGGACAGGTTCACTGAAGCTTTCTTT
CASSADRFTEAFF
>TRBJ2-3|few|TRBV19|NA
TGTGCCAGTAGTATTCAGGGGTCCACAGATACGCAGTATTTT
CASSIQGSTDTQYF
>TRBJ1-3|NA|TRBV6-2/TRBV6-3|NA
TGTGCCAGCAGTTTGGGCGTCGTGGCTGGAAACACCATATATTTT
CASSLGVVAGNTIYF
>TRBJ1-1|once|TRBV6-1|NA
TGTGCCAGCAGTGAACTGGGTATTACTGAAGCTTTCTTT
CASSELGITEAFF
>TRBJ2-2|NA|TRBV7-2|TRBD1
TGTGCCAGCAGCACCCGAGACAGGGCTGTCACCGGGGAGCTGTTTTTT
CASSTRDRAVTGELFF
>TRBJ1-5|NA|TRBV6-5|NA
TGTGCCAGCAGTTTCAGGGGTACCAGCAATCAGCCCCAGCATTTT
CASSFRGTSNQPQHF
>TRBJ1-2|NA|TRBV6-2/TRBV6-3|NA
TGTGCCAGCAGTTACCCCCGAGCGGGCTATGGCTACACCTTC
CASSYPRAGYGYTF
>TRBJ1-6|NA|TRBV19|NA
TGTGCCAGTACCCCACAGGGAGTTACCGGACTCCTCCACTTT
CASTPQGVTGLLHF
>TRBJ1-4|once|TRBV19|NA
TGTGCCAGTAGTCTCACAGGAGCAACTAATGAAAAACTGTTTTTT
CASSLTGATNEKLFF
>TRBJ1-3|NA|TRBV7-3|NA
TGTGCCAGCAGCTTGGGGGGCAGGGACCCTCTGGGAAACACCATATATTTT
CASSLGGRDPLGNTIYF
>TRBJ1-3|once|TRBV4-2|NA
TGTGCCAGCAGCCAAGATCGCGGACCCGGGTCAGGGAACGCCATATATTTT
CASSQDRGPGSGNAIYF
>TRBJ2-1|NA|TRBV6-4|TRBD1
TGTGCCAGCCGACGGGACAGCTCCTACAATGAGCAGTTCTTC
CASRRDSSYNEQFF
>TRBJ2-3|NA|TRBV7-6|TRBD2
TGTGCCAGCAGCCAGGGACTACCAGGTGGAGATACGCAGTATTTT
CASSQGLPGGDTQYF
>TRBJ1-5|NA|TRBV6-2/TRBV6-3|NA
TGTGCCAGCAGTTCCCCCGCCCCTGGGGTTGATCAGCCCCAGCATTTT
CASSSPAPGVDQPQHF
>TRBJ1-3|few|TRBV7-9|NA
TGTGCCAGCAGCAGACGTGGGGCTGCTGGAAACACCATATATTTT
CASSRRGAAGNTIYF
>TRBJ1-4|NA|TRBV4-2|TRBD1
TGTGCCAGCAGCCAAGACCCAGGGGGCCGAGGTGAAAAACTGTTTTTT
CASSQDPGGRGEKLFF
>TRBJ1-4|NA|TRBV18|NA
TGTGCCAGCTCTCAAACCGAACAGAGGTCTAATGAAAAACTGTTTTTT
CASSQTEQRSNEKLFF
>TRBJ1-1|NA|TRBV6-5|TRBD1
TGTGCCAGCAGTTTACACCCGGGACAGGTGAACACTGAAGCTTTCTTT
CASSLHPGQVNTEAFF
>TRBJ2-1|NA|TRBV5-4|NA
TGTGCCAGCAGCTCGGGAGGGACAGGGTCGGACAATGAGCAGTTCTTC
CASSSGGTGSDNEQFF
>TRBJ1-2|once|TRBV5-8|NA
TGTGCCAGCAGCTTGACCCGTAGAGGTCTATATGGCTACACCTTC
CASSLTRRGLYGYTF
>TRBJ2-2|NA|TRBV30|NA
TGTGCCTGGGGGCGGGACTCAAACACCGGGGAGCTGTTTTTT
CAWGRDSNTGELFF
>TRBJ1-1|NA|TRBV4-3|TRBD1
TGCGCCAGCAGCCCAACAAACAGGGGATACACTGAAGCTTTCTTT
CASSPTNRGYTEAFF
>TRBJ1-6|NA|TRBV4-1|NA
TGCGCCAGCAGCCAATTACTCCCACCCCTCCACTTT
CASSQLLPPLHF
>TRBJ1-5|few|TRBV21-1|NA
TGTGCCAGCAGCGCCAACGCCGGGGACGGTCAGCCCCAGCATTTT
CASSANAGDGQPQHF